One T cell receptor (beta chain) is described in this entry. Bulk CD8+ and CD4+ cells came from magnetic negative isolation; CD8+ TEMRA by FACS. The data derive from a study of CD8 T cells in Susac syndrome. An amount of RNA that ranged from roughly 0.5 to 1 ug was reverse transcribed with random hexamers. Across 54 Vbeta and 13 Jbeta, immunoSEQ multiplex PCR amplified TCR beta CDR3. TCRdb re-analysed the immunoSEQ multiplex PCR reads in MiXCR, keeping a single row per CDR3 protein. Of fewer than 350,000 distinct CDR3 sequences listed, 85% were seen once; the top ten hold around 0.2%. With 3 bases clipped from V and 6 bases from J, the junction kept 7 bases outside the gene matches. This CDR3 has 14 residues. Germline V gene data show CDR1 as SGHAT and CDR2 as FQNNGV.

The chain carries TRBV11-2 and TRBJ1-1; 7 positions agree with TRBD1. Sample: CD8+ T cells from PBMCs. This TCR was recovered from a human donor with multiple sclerosis. The CDR3 here is CASSLGQLFPEAFF. In DNA, the CDR3 is TGTGCCAGCAGCTTGGGACAGTTGTTCCCTGAAGCTTTCTTT.